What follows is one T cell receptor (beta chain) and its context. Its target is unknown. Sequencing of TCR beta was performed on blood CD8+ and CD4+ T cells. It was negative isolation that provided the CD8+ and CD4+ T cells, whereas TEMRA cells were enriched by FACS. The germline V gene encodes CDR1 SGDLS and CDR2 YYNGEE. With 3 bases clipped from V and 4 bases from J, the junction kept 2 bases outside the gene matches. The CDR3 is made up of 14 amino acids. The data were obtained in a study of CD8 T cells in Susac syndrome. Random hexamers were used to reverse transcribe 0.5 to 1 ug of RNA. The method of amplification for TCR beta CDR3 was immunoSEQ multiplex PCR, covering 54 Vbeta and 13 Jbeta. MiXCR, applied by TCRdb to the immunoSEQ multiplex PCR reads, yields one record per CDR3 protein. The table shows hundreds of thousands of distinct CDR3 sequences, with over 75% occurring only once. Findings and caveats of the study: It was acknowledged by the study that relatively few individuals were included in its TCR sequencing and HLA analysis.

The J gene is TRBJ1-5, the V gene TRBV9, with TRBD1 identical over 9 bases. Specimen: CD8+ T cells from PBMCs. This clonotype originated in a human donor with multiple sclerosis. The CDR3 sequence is CASSGTGANQPQHF. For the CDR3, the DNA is TGTGCCAGCAGCGGGACAGGGGCAAATCAGCCCCAGCATTTT. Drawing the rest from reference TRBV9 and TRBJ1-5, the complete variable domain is DSGVTQTPKHLITATGQRVTLRCSPRSGDLSVYWYQQSLDQGLQFLIQYYNGEERAKGNILERFSAQQFPDLHSELNLSSLELGDSALYFCASSGTGANQPQHFGDGTRLSIL.